These 2 T cell receptor beta chains originate from one sample sequenced in a study of blood T cell repertoires in COVID-19. Some clones are missing from TCRdb's copy, which holds only in-frame ones; the method was immunoSEQ multiplex PCR. The repertoire has about 44,000 clones, about 90% of them found once; the top ten carry around 25%. The sample taken for sequencing was peripheral blood. These receptors were taken from a woman at least 80 years old in a cohort sampled during active or convalescent COVID-19.

The chain combines TRBV4-1 with TRBJ1-5; the D gene is possibly TRBD1 (5 bases). V shed 4 bases and J shed 6 bases, with 13 bases lying between them. The length of the CDR3 is 14 residues. Germline lookup yields CDR1 MGHRA and CDR2 YSYEKL. CDR3 amino acids: CASSPGRGVQPQHF. In nucleotides, the CDR3 is TGCGCCAGCAGCCCAGGGCGGGGCGTTCAGCCCCAGCATTTT.

The rearrangement uses TRBV9 and TRBJ1-2; TRBD1 might be the D (6 bases). The V gene lost 1 base and the J gene lost 4 bases, with 14 bases spanning the gap. The CDR3 spans 15 residues. Germline assignment: CDR1 SGDLS and CDR2 YYNGEE. The CDR3 spells CASSVRGGNGYGYTF. DNA for the CDR3: TGTGCCAGCAGCGTAAGGGGGGGCAATGGCTATGGCTACACCTTC. Together with reference TRBV9 and TRBJ1-2, the CDR3 gives the full variable domain: DSGVTQTPKHLITATGQRVTLRCSPRSGDLSVYWYQQSLDQGLQFLIQYYNGEERAKGNILERFSAQQFPDLHSELNLSSLELGDSALYFCASSVRGGNGYGYTFGSGTRLTVV.